This section outlines one T cell receptor beta chain sequence together with its context. The antigen is not known. These data come from a study of T cells in Graves' hyperthyroidism and ophthalmopathy. Lactation, pregnancy, other autoimmune disease or uncontrolled infection led to exclusion of patients. TCR beta CDR3 sequences were amplified from RNA transcripts. Primed by the HTBI set, a first-round RT-PCR was run on the TCR CDR3. TCRdb used MiXCR to reprocess the multiplex PCR reads, holding one entry per CDR3 protein. The table includes hundreds of thousands of distinct CDR3 sequences, nearly 45% detected once. Study-wide findings and caveats: Progression to ophthalmopathy was predicted a median of 6.5 months early. Ophthalmopathy could be told apart from stable hyperthyroidism with a 13 V-J model. Among thyroid clonotypes expanded above 0.001, most also appeared in blood.

Germline CDR1 is MGHRA and CDR2 is YSYEKL. Deletions cut 3 bases from V and 14 bases from J, with 13 bases between. The CDR3 runs 12 residues. This clonotype was obtained from an adult man with Graves' disease, either hyperthyroidism or ophthalmopathy (not recorded which). The gene calls are TRBV4-1 and TRBJ1-4; the D gene is possibly TRBD1 (5 bases). Source material: peripheral blood or thyroid tissue (not recorded which). This CDR3 is CASSHPGTTLFF. CDR3 nucleotides: TGCGCCAGCAGCCACCCCGGGACGACCCTGTTTTTT.